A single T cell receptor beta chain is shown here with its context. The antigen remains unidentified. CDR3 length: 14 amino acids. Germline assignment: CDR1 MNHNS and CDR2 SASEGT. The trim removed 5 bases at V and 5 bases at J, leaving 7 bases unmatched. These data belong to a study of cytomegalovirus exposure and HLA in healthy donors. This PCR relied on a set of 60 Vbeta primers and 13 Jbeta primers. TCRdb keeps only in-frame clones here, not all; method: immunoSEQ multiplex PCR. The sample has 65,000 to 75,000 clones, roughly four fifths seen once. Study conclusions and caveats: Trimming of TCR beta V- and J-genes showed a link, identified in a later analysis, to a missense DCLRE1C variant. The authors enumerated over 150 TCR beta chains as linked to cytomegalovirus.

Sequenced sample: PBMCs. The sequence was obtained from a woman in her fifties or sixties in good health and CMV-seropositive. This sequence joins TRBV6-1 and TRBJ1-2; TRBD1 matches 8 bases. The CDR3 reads CASSFRQGFYGYTF. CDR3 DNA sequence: TGTGCCAGCAGTTTCCGACAGGGGTTTTATGGCTACACCTTC.